A selection of T cell receptor beta chains follows, all from one sample in a study of shared clonotypes between healthy human individuals. Assay: immunoSEQ multiplex PCR; the TCRdb copy retains only in-frame clones and omits some. The profile shows 2 million to 3 million clones, 93% of them singletons. The sequenced sample consisted of naive CD4+ T cells from PBMCs. Receptor source: a man between 18 and 35 years old in good health. Some clones in this sample may be carry-over from other donors' samples. The CDR3 runs from the conserved cysteine through the conserved F or W. A D gene is named only where the DNA matches it firmly. Some rows have no size entry. The others give once, few or many, or a class for an expanded clone.

J	size	D	V	CDR3	DNA
TRBJ2-1	once	TRBD2	TRBV7-8	CASSLTARGVQFF	TGTGCCAGCAGCTTGACTGCCCGGGGGGTGCAGTTCTTC
TRBJ2-7	few	-	TRBV5-5	CASSKQGNSYEQYF	TGTGCCAGCAGCAAACAGGGAAACTCCTACGAGCAGTACTTC
TRBJ2-6	-	TRBD1	TRBV5-1	CASSLGTGAPGANVLTF	TGCGCCAGCAGCTTGGGGACAGGGGCTCCTGGGGCCAACGTCCTGACTTTC
TRBJ2-5	-	TRBD2	TRBV4-2	CASSQEGGRRETQYF	TGTGCCAGCAGCCAAGAGGGCGGGAGAAGGGAGACCCAGTACTTC
TRBJ2-7	-	-	TRBV6-1	CASCLNGGTDYEQYF	TGTGCCAGCTGTTTAAATGGGGGAACTGACTACGAGCAGTACTTC
TRBJ2-7	-	-	TRBV6-5	CASSTWRPPYEQYF	TGTGCCAGCAGCACGTGGAGACCGCCCTACGAGCAGTACTTC
TRBJ2-1	-	-	TRBV10-1	CASSESGSYNEQFF	TGCGCCAGCAGCGAAAGCGGTTCCTACAATGAGCAGTTCTTC
TRBJ2-1	-	-	TRBV29-1	CSVERDRSYNEQFF	TGCAGCGTTGAGCGGGACAGATCCTACAATGAGCAGTTCTTC
TRBJ2-1	-	TRBD2	TRBV7-3	CASSSPTSGVYNEQFF	TGTGCCAGCAGCTCCCCGACTAGCGGGGTATACAATGAGCAGTTCTTC
TRBJ2-2	-	TRBD1	TRBV5-1	CASSDRDRGSAGELFF	TGCGCCAGCAGCGACCGGGACAGGGGATCGGCCGGGGAGCTGTTTTTT
TRBJ2-7	-	-	TRBV28	CASSSRIRGSSYEQYF	TGTGCCAGCAGTTCGCGCATCCGGGGGAGCTCCTACGAGCAGTACTTC
TRBJ2-3	-	TRBD2	TRBV18	CASSRGTSGTGTDTQYF	TGTGCCAGCTCACGGGGGACTAGCGGAACCGGCACAGATACGCAGTATTTT
TRBJ2-7	-	-	TRBV7-9	CASSLLGLAGVEQYF	TGTGCCAGCAGCTTATTGGGCTTGGCCGGCGTAGAGCAGTACTTC
TRBJ2-2	-	-	TRBV10-1	CASSLIGETGELFF	TGCGCCAGCAGTTTAATTGGGGAAACCGGGGAGCTGTTTTTT
TRBJ1-2	-	-	TRBV7-2	CASSLEIAANYGYTF	TGTGCCAGCAGCTTAGAAATCGCGGCTAACTATGGCTACACCTTC
TRBJ1-5	-	TRBD1	TRBV28	CASSSGQVRQPQHF	TGTGCCAGCAGTTCGGGACAGGTCAGGCAGCCCCAGCATTTT
TRBJ2-1	-	-	TRBV7-2	CASSFEERSYNEQFF	TGTGCCAGCAGCTTTGAGGAGCGGTCCTACAATGAGCAGTTCTTC
TRBJ2-7	-	TRBD2	TRBV19	CASSMGGSDTYEQYF	TGTGCCAGTAGTATGGGCGGGAGCGATACCTACGAGCAGTACTTC
TRBJ1-4	-	-	TRBV4-3	CASSQDVGRMELFF	TGCGCCAGCAGCCAAGACGTGGGGAGGATGGAACTGTTTTTT
TRBJ1-3	-	-	TRBV30	CAWSAAVSGNTIYF	TGTGCCTGGAGTGCGGCGGTCTCTGGAAACACCATATATTTT
TRBJ2-1	once	TRBD1	TRBV6-6	CASSSEGQGRYNEQFF	TGTGCCAGCAGTTCCGAGGGACAGGGGCGCTACAATGAGCAGTTCTTC
TRBJ2-1	-	TRBD2	TRBV28	CASRTSTNEQFF	TGTGCCTCCAGGACTAGTACCAATGAGCAGTTCTTC
TRBJ2-5	-	-	TRBV6-1	CASSVHFVPGETQYF	TGTGCCAGCAGTGTACACTTTGTGCCCGGAGAGACCCAGTACTTC
TRBJ1-1	-	-	TRBV10-3	CAISERGVNTEAFF	TGTGCCATCAGTGAGAGGGGGGTAAACACTGAAGCTTTCTTT
TRBJ2-1	-	-	TRBV5-4	CASSLAGLSNNNEQFF	TGTGCCAGCAGCTTGGCAGGACTATCAAATAACAATGAGCAGTTCTTC
TRBJ1-4	-	-	TRBV7-2	CASSLVSTNEKLFF	TGTGCCAGCAGCCTCGTCTCAACTAATGAAAAACTGTTTTTT
TRBJ1-5	-	-	TRBV2	CASSGFPHWDQPQHF	TGTGCCAGCAGTGGGTTCCCACACTGGGATCAGCCCCAGCATTTT
TRBJ1-2	few	TRBD1	TRBV25-1	CASRRDRTGYTF	TGTGCCAGCAGGCGGGACAGGACTGGCTACACCTTC
TRBJ1-2	once	-	TRBV19	CASRGLGGDRNYGYTF	TGTGCCAGTCGGGGCCTGGGAGGGGATCGAAACTATGGCTACACCTTC
TRBJ1-2	once	-	TRBV28	CASGWGVNYGYTF	TGTGCCAGCGGCTGGGGGGTTAACTATGGCTACACCTTC
TRBJ1-1	-	-	TRBV27	CASSQNRGENTEAFF	TGTGCCAGCAGCCAGAACCGCGGGGAGAACACTGAAGCTTTCTTT
TRBJ2-7	-	-	TRBV28	CASSTDTYEQYF	TGTGCCAGCAGTACAGATACCTACGAGCAGTACTTC
TRBJ2-4	-	-	TRBV28	CASSSSTSRTKNIQYF	TGTGCCAGCAGTTCCTCCACCTCTAGGACCAAAAACATTCAGTACTTC
TRBJ2-7	once	TRBD2	TRBV28	CASSRPLAGGYEQYF	TGTGCCAGCAGCCGGCCTCTAGCGGGAGGATACGAGCAGTACTTC
TRBJ2-1	-	-	TRBV6-1	CASSEFAGSSSYNEQFF	TGTGCCAGCAGTGAATTTGCGGGATCCAGTTCCTACAATGAGCAGTTCTTC
TRBJ1-2	-	-	TRBV29-1	CSVRWQGNYGYTF	TGCAGCGTCCGATGGCAGGGAAACTATGGCTACACCTTC
TRBJ2-5	-	TRBD2	TRBV28	CASSLGGDQETQYF	TGTGCCAGCAGTTTAGGGGGGGACCAAGAGACCCAGTACTTC
TRBJ1-2	-	-	TRBV29-1	CSVYEGDGYTF	TGCAGCGTTTACGAGGGGGACGGCTACACCTTC
TRBJ1-2	-	-	TRBV7-2	CASSLVGAGYTF	TGTGCCAGCAGCTTAGTCGGGGCTGGCTACACCTTC
TRBJ2-3	-	-	TRBV5-1	CASSLPASTDTQYF	TGCGCCAGCAGCTTGCCGGCTAGCACAGATACGCAGTATTTT
TRBJ2-1	-	TRBD2	TRBV5-5	CASSLAGTGSLAGDYNEQFF	TGTGCCAGCAGCTTGGCCGGGACAGGGTCACTAGCGGGGGACTACAATGAGCAGTTCTTC
TRBJ2-1	-	TRBD2	TRBV27	CASRSFLAGGHEQFF	TGTGCCAGCAGGAGTTTTCTAGCGGGAGGACATGAGCAGTTCTTC
TRBJ1-1	-	-	TRBV10-3	CAISEPTKEAFF	TGTGCCATCAGTGAGCCCACAAAAGAAGCTTTCTTT
TRBJ2-1	-	-	TRBV5-1	CASSPGVNEQFF	TGCGCCAGCAGCCCAGGGGTCAATGAGCAGTTCTTC
TRBJ2-1	-	-	TRBV11-1	CASSPHRQAASIF	TGTGCCAGCAGCCCTCATAGACAGGCGGCCTCAATCTTC
TRBJ2-3	-	TRBD1	TRBV10-3	CAIGTASTDTQYF	TGTGCCATCGGGACAGCTAGCACAGATACGCAGTATTTT
TRBJ1-3	-	-	TRBV27	CASSRGAGGAGNTIYF	TGTGCCAGCAGCCGGGGGGCCGGGGGGGCTGGAAACACCATATATTTT
TRBJ2-3	-	-	TRBV28	CASSPSKLGTDTQYF	TGTGCCAGCAGTCCATCTAAACTAGGCACAGATACGCAGTATTTT
TRBJ2-7	-	-	TRBV6-5	CASSLYGQIYEQYF	TGTGCCAGCAGCCTCTACGGACAAATCTACGAGCAGTACTTC
TRBJ1-2	-	-	TRBV28	CASRISGGASYGYTF	TGTGCCAGCAGGATAAGCGGAGGCGCGAGCTATGGCTACACCTTC
TRBJ2-5	-	-	TRBV6-5	CASSYGRKGKQETQYF	TGTGCCAGCAGTTACGGTCGAAAGGGGAAGCAAGAGACCCAGTACTTC